The clone carrying this T cell receptor (beta chain) occurred once. PCR involved 60 Vbeta and 13 Jbeta primers. Sequencing was performed with immunoSEQ multiplex PCR; in TCRdb, only in-frame clones are kept and a portion is missing. The table has under 130,000 clones, more than 80% seen once; the top ten hold 5% to 6.5%. Unrecorded immune exposure was likely among donors, who were nominally healthy when sampled. This entry belongs to a study of cytomegalovirus exposure and HLA in healthy donors. Per the germline V gene, CDR1 is MDHEN and CDR2 is SYDVKM. V trimming: 4 bases; J trimming: 1 base; junction bases outside the gene matches: 7. CDR3 size: 17 residues.

This receptor was identified in a man younger than 35 in good health and CMV-seronegative. Sequencing used PBMCs. The genes are TRBV28 and TRBJ1-5; 10 bases agree with TRBD1. Here the CDR3 reads CASSSPDRGRSNQPQHF. Here the CDR3 DNA reads TGTGCCAGCAGTTCGCCCGACAGGGGGCGAAGCAATCAGCCCCAGCATTTT.